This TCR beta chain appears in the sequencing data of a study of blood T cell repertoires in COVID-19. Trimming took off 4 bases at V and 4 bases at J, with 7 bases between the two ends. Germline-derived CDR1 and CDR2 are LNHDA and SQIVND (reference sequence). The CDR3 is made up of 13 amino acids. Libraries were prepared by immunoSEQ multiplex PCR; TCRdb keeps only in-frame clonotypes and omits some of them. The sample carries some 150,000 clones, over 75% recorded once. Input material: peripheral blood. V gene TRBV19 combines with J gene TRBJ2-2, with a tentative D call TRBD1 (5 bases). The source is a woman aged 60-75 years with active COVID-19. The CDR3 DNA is TGTGCCAGTAGTAGTCAGGGCACCGGGGAGCTGTTTTTT. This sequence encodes CASSSQGTGELFF. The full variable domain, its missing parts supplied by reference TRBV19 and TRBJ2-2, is DGGITQSPKYLFRKEGQNVTLSCEQNLNHDAMYWYRQDPGQGLRLIYYSQIVNDFQKGDIAEGYSVSREKKESFPLTVTSAQKNPTAFYLCASSSQGTGELFFGEGSRLTVL.